These 31 T cell receptor beta chains originate from one sample sequenced in a study of T cell changes during pregnancy in multiple sclerosis. Generated by immunoSEQ multiplex PCR, the TCRdb table keeps only in-frame clones and is missing some. The data hold roughly 61,000 clones, with about nine tenths observed a single time. Here the sequenced sample was peripheral blood, taken in the first trimester of pregnancy. The receptor set was obtained from a female donor in good health, enrolled as a control in a pregnancy study.

The rearrangement uses TRBV27 and TRBJ1-2; weak D call: TRBD1 (5 bases). CDR3 size: 14 residues. Between the trimmed V and J ends, which lost 3 bases and 4 bases, there was a span of 12 bases. Germline lookup yields CDR1 MNHEY and CDR2 SMNVEV (reference sequence). The CDR3 sequence is CASSFLGGVYGYTF. The CDR3 bases are TGTGCCAGCAGTTTTCTGGGGGGAGTCTATGGCTACACCTTC.

The chain recombines TRBV2 with TRBJ2-5, with a possible D match to TRBD2 (5 bases). Germline V lookup: CDR1 SNHLY, CDR2 FYNNEI. The ends were cut back, 1 base at V and 1 base at J, with 13 bases in the middle. The CDR3 spans 16 residues. As DNA, the CDR3 is TGTGCCAGCAGTGAAGTATCGACTAATATCCAAGAGACCCAGTACTTC. Its protein is CASSEVSTNIQETQYF.

The V and J genes are TRBV7-2 and TRBJ2-7, with 8 bases aligning to TRBD1. The germline V gene has CDR1 SGHTA and CDR2 FQGNSA. After removal of 3 bases from V and 2 bases from J, the junction contained 3 bases not matched to a gene. CDR3 length equals 14 residues. The CDR3 DNA is TGTGCCAGCAGCTTCCCGACAGGGGCCTACGAGCAGTACTTC. It specifies CASSFPTGAYEQYF.

This clone appeared once. The rearrangement links TRBV9 to TRBJ2-7; TRBD1 aligns across 8 bases. Germline V gene sequence: CDR1 SGDLS, CDR2 YYNGEE. V gave up 3 bases and J gave up 2 bases; unmatched junction bases: 7. The CDR3 is 15 residues long. CDR3 nucleotide sequence: TGTGCCAGCAGCGGCAGACAGGGGCAGCCCTACGAGCAGTACTTC. Translating gives CASSGRQGQPYEQYF.

The rearrangement uses TRBV6-5 and TRBJ2-1; 9 positions match TRBD1. Trimming cost V 2 bases and J 6 bases; bases outside gene matches: 5. The CDR3 has 15 amino acids. CDR1 MNHEY and CDR2 SVGAGI come from the germline V gene. This CDR3 reads CASSYRDRVRNEQFF. The CDR3 DNA is TGTGCCAGCAGTTACCGGGACAGGGTGCGCAATGAGCAGTTCTTC.

This chain uses TRBV4-2 with TRBJ2-1; TRBD2 matches at 7 bases. V shed 3 bases, J shed 8 bases, and the junction held 13 bases outside the gene matches. The CDR3 runs 16 residues. In germline, CDR1 is LGHNA, CDR2 YNFKEQ. The CDR3 region is CASSQPSAGVEYEQFF. CDR3 DNA: TGTGCCAGCAGCCAGCCGTCGGCGGGGGTTGAGTATGAGCAGTTCTTC.

The chain carries TRBV9 and TRBJ2-1; no reliable D call. The germline V gene has CDR1 SGDLS and CDR2 YYNGEE. Trimming took off 1 base at V and 9 bases at J, with 11 bases between the two ends. This CDR3 has 13 residues. The chain's CDR3 is CASSVSPTVEQFF. In DNA, the CDR3 is TGTGCCAGCAGCGTATCCCCAACGGTTGAGCAGTTCTTC.

This chain uses TRBV19 with TRBJ2-5; no firm D call. Germline CDR1 reads LNHDA; CDR2 reads SQIVND (reference sequence). The CDR3 runs to 12 residues. The V and J ends lost 5 bases and 5 bases respectively, with 9 bases between them. Here the CDR3 DNA reads TGTGCCAGTAGTGCCATCAGGGAGACCCAGTACTTC. Its translation is CASSAIRETQYF. Full variable domain (remainder filled in from reference TRBV19 and TRBJ2-5): DGGITQSPKYLFRKEGQNVTLSCEQNLNHDAMYWYRQDPGQGLRLIYYSQIVNDFQKGDIAEGYSVSREKKESFPLTVTSAQKNPTAFYLCASSAIRETQYFGPGTRLLVL.

With respect to this clone: The junction and the germline gene differ at one end; a read error may be behind it. The chain couples TRBV4-2 to TRBJ1-1, with D possibly matching TRBD1 (6 bases). This CDR3 comprises 15 residues. The germline gives CDR1 LGHNA, CDR2 YNFKEQ. Here the CDR3 DNA reads TGTGCCAGCAGCCAAGAAGGGACATTGAAGACTGAAGCTTTCTTT. The encoded protein is CASSQEGTLKTEAFF.

This sequence joins TRBV19 and TRBJ1-2, with 7 nucleotides matching TRBD1. Germline V gene lookup returns CDR1 LNHDA and CDR2 SQIVND (reference sequence). The length of the CDR3 is 17 residues. V lost 5 bases to trimming and J lost 6 bases; unmatched junction nucleotides: 18. The CDR3 loop is CASSVEVRGQGIHGYTF. In DNA, the CDR3 is TGTGCCAGTAGTGTCGAAGTGAGGGGGCAGGGAATTCATGGCTACACCTTC.

The chain couples TRBV12-5 to TRBJ2-1; 7 bases are a match to TRBD2. The length of the CDR3 is 13 residues. After removal of 0 bases from V and 10 bases from J, the junction contained 3 bases not matched to a gene. Germline assignment: CDR1 LGHNT and CDR2 FRNRAP. Here the CDR3 reads CASGLVLAAEQFF. In nucleotides, the CDR3 is TGTGCTAGTGGTTTGGTGCTAGCGGCCGAGCAGTTCTTC.

The chain couples TRBV2 to TRBJ2-7; 7 nucleotides line up with TRBD1. There are 13 residues in the CDR3. V shed 4 bases and J 6 bases; nucleotides not matched to a gene: 6. Germline lookup yields CDR1 SNHLY and CDR2 FYNNEI. The CDR3 loop is CASSVTGTSEQYF. DNA for the CDR3: TGTGCCAGCAGTGTGACAGGGACCAGCGAGCAGTACTTC.

J is TRBJ2-7 and V is TRBV6-5, with a tentative D call TRBD1 (6 bases). The CDR3 length is 14 residues. Trimming pared 6 bases from V and 7 bases from J, leaving 19 bases between. Germline CDR1 and CDR2: MNHEY and SVGAGI. CDR3 sequence (DNA): TGTGCCAGCAGCCAATACGTGGGGGCGCAGGAGCAGTACTTC. This codes for CASSQYVGAQEQYF.

J is TRBJ1-6 and V is TRBV7-9; D is ambiguous. Germline-derived CDR1 and CDR2 are SEHNR and FQNEAQ (reference sequence). V dropped 4 bases and J dropped 7 bases, with 11 bases sitting between them. CDR3 length equals 14 residues. The CDR3 DNA follows: TGTGCCAGCAGCTCCCGGACGGGGAATTCACCCCTCCACTTT. This encodes CASSSRTGNSPLHF.

The chain is built from TRBV2 and TRBJ2-6; D perhaps matches TRBD2 (6 bases). Trimming took 7 bases from V and 4 from J, leaving 17 bases between them. In germline, CDR1 is SNHLY, CDR2 FYNNEI. This CDR3 is 16 amino acids long. The chain's CDR3 is CASTEGGSYGANVLTF. The DNA for the CDR3 is TGTGCCAGCACTGAGGGAGGATCTTACGGGGCCAACGTCCTGACTTTC.

The chain links TRBV7-2 to TRBJ2-7, with TRBD2 matching 8 bases. The germline V gene has CDR1 SGHTA and CDR2 FQGNSA. This CDR3 comprises 14 residues. After removal of 5 bases from V and 5 bases from J, the junction contained 8 bases not matched to a gene. The CDR3 DNA is TGTGCCAGCAGCCCCCGTCCGGGGGGGGACGAGCAGTACTTC. Amino acid sequence: CASSPRPGGDEQYF.

V usage is TRBV29-1 and J usage is TRBJ1-1; D is ambiguous. Germline-derived CDR1 and CDR2 are SQVTM and ANQGSEA. This CDR3 has 13 amino acids. V lost 3 bases, J lost 5 bases, and 13 bases lay in between. The DNA of the CDR3 is TGCAGCGTTGATCGGTTGGGGAGGACTGAAGCTTTCTTT. It specifies CSVDRLGRTEAFF.

The chain recombines TRBV2 with TRBJ2-6, with 8 bases fitting TRBD1. In germline, CDR1 is SNHLY, CDR2 FYNNEI. The length of the CDR3 is 17 residues. The V and J ends lost 4 bases and 1 base, in that order; junction bases with no gene match: 6. CDR3 protein: CASSGQGRTSGANVLTF. The CDR3 bases are TGTGCCAGCAGTGGACAGGGGCGAACTTCTGGGGCCAACGTCCTGACTTTC.

The V and J genes are TRBV6-5 and TRBJ1-5, with 9 bases fitting TRBD1. Germline CDR1 and CDR2: MNHEY and SVGAGI. CDR3 length: 15 amino acids. The junction had 7 bases not matched to a gene; V was cut back by 6 bases and J by 4 bases. The CDR3 loop is CASRPLGQGNQPQHF. The CDR3 DNA sequence: TGTGCCAGCAGACCCCTCGGACAGGGGAATCAGCCCCAGCATTTT.

V is TRBV7-9 and J is TRBJ1-6; 9 bases match TRBD1. CDR1 and CDR2 (germline): SEHNR, FQNEAQ (reference sequence). The CDR3 extends over 14 amino acids. After removal of 5 bases from V and 10 bases from J, the junction contained 6 bases not matched to a gene. The CDR3 DNA reads as TGTGCCAGCAGCAGGACAGGGGTGAGGTCACCCCTCCACTTT. This sequence encodes CASSRTGVRSPLHF.

The chain couples TRBV9 to TRBJ2-4; the D gene is possibly TRBD2 (5 bases). Deletions cut 4 bases from V and 3 bases from J, with 11 bases between. The germline CDR1 and CDR2 sequences are SGDLS and YYNGEE. CDR3 length: 14 amino acids. The CDR3 region is CASSFSAGKNIQYF. CDR3 DNA sequence: TGTGCCAGCAGCTTTAGCGCGGGCAAAAACATTCAGTACTTC.

This rearrangement joins TRBV27 to TRBJ2-1; TRBD2 agrees at 8 bases. This CDR3 contains 15 residues. With V trimmed by 0 bases and J by 3 bases, 1 base remained unmatched. Germline V gene lookup returns CDR1 MNHEY and CDR2 SMNVEV (reference sequence). The DNA for the CDR3 is TGTGCCAGCAGTTTATCCAGCGGGGGCTACAATGAGCAGTTCTTC. Translation: CASSLSSGGYNEQFF.

V and J are TRBV7-9 and TRBJ1-2; possibly TRBD1 for D (6 bases). CDR3 length: 15 residues. Trimming stripped 1 base from V and 6 bases from J, with 15 bases between. Germline V gene data show CDR1 as SEHNR and CDR2 as FQNEAQ (reference sequence). This chain's CDR3 is CASSLGGPGTHGYTF. DNA of the CDR3: TGTGCCAGCAGCTTAGGGGGGCCCGGGACCCATGGCTACACCTTC.

The rearrangement joins TRBV7-8 to TRBJ1-1; D ambiguous. V was shortened by 0 bases and J by 0 bases, with 8 bases between the two germline ends. The CDR3 loop spans 15 amino acids. The V gene's germline CDR1 is SGHVS and CDR2 FQNEAQ. The CDR3 is CASSLAWELNTEAFF. The CDR3 DNA is TGTGCCAGCAGCTTAGCGTGGGAGTTGAACACTGAAGCTTTCTTT.

The chain joins TRBV7-9 to TRBJ1-2, with a weak D call TRBD1 (6 bases). In germline, CDR1 is SEHNR, CDR2 FQNEAQ (reference sequence). V was shortened by 5 bases and J by 2 bases, with 18 bases between the two germline ends. The CDR3 covers 16 residues. DNA for the CDR3: TGTGCCAGCAGCCCCAGTACGGGACACCTAAACTATGGCTACACCTTC. Protein sequence: CASSPSTGHLNYGYTF.

The chain is built from TRBV4-3 and TRBJ2-3; 7 nucleotides match TRBD2. This CDR3 has 16 residues. Looked up from germline, CDR1 is LGHNA and CDR2 is YSLEER. The J segment lost 2 bases and the V segment lost 1 base, leaving 6 bases of the junction unmatched. CDR3 region: CASSQAWGGYTDTQYF. The CDR3 region has the DNA TGCGCCAGCAGCCAAGCGTGGGGGGGATACACAGATACGCAGTATTTT.

This chain connects TRBV11-3 to TRBJ1-1; maybe TRBD1 (5 bases). V was clipped by 6 bases and J by 4 bases, with 24 bases between them. This CDR3 is built from 17 residues. Germline CDR1 SGHNT, CDR2 YENEEA. In DNA, the CDR3 is TGTGCCAGCAGTCTAGTTCGAGAATTTAGGGGTGCCACTGAAGCTTTCTTT. Encoded protein: CASSLVREFRGATEAFF.

This clone was found once. The V and J genes are TRBV4-2 and TRBJ2-2; the match to TRBD2 covers 12 bases. CDR1 and CDR2 (germline): LGHNA, YNFKEQ. The CDR3 extends over 18 amino acids. Trimming cost V 2 bases and J 3 bases; bases outside gene matches: 7. CDR3 protein: CASSQRASGGADTGELFF. The CDR3 bases are TGTGCCAGCAGCCAAAGGGCTAGCGGGGGGGCCGACACCGGGGAGCTGTTTTTT.

The chain has TRBV30 and TRBJ1-4, with a tentative D call TRBD1 (5 bases). CDR1 and CDR2 (germline): GTSNPN, SVGIG (reference sequence). V was clipped by 5 bases and J by 6 bases, with 16 bases between them. CDR3 length: 14 residues. The CDR3 DNA reads as TGTGCCTGGTCGGTTAGGGGCGTTGATGAAAAACTGTTTTTT. Protein: CAWSVRGVDEKLFF. Filled out from reference TRBV30 and TRBJ1-4, the complete variable domain reads SQTIHQWPATLVQPVGSPLSLECTVEGTSNPNLYWYRQAAGRGLQLLFYSVGIGQISSEVPQNLSASRPQDRQFILSSKKLLLSDSGFYLCAWSVRGVDEKLFFGSGTQLSVL.

J is TRBJ1-1 and V is TRBV10-3; the D gene is possibly TRBD1 (6 bases). Trimming removed 8 bases from V and 1 base from J, with 14 bases in between. Germline V gene data show CDR1 as ENHRY and CDR2 as SYGVKD. CDR3 length equals 14 residues. CDR3 residues: CAIPGAEWNTEAFF. CDR3 in DNA: TGTGCCATCCCAGGGGCTGAATGGAACACTGAAGCTTTCTTT.

The chain uses TRBV30 and TRBJ1-2; 7 bases agree with TRBD1. The ends lost 5 bases at V and 2 bases at J; junction bases unmatched: 5. The CDR3 consists of 13 residues. CDR1 is GTSNPN, CDR2 SVGIG, per germline (reference sequence). For the CDR3, the DNA is TGTGCCTGGGGGGACAGCCTAAACTATGGCTACACCTTC. This encodes CAWGDSLNYGYTF.